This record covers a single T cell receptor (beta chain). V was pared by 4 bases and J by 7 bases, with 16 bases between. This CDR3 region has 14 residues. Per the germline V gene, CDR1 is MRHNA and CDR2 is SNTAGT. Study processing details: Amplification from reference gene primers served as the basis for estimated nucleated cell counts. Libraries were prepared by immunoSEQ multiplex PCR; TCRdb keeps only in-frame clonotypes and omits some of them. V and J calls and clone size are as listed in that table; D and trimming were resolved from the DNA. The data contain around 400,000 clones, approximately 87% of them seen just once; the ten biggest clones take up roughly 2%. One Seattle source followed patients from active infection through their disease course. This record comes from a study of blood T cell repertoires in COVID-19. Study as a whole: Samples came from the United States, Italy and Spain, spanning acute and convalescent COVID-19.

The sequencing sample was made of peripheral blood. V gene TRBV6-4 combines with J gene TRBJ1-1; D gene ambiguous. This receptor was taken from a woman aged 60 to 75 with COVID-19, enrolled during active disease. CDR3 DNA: TGTGCCAGCAGTGGGGAGGGCTTTGAGATTGAAGCTTTCTTT. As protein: CASSGEGFEIEAFF.